The 24 T cell receptor beta chains below all came from one sample that was sequenced in a study of blood T cells in healthy people across ages. Then a second PCR, running roughly 7 to 12 cycles, was carried out with a sample-barcoded 5' primer and a J-beta primer mix. In TCRdb, the 5' RACE reads were re-called with MiXCR into one record per CDR3 protein. This table holds some 940,000 distinct CDR3 sequences, 29% found once. The data also belong to a second study, concerning T cells of mothers and their children.

Sequencing used blood. These receptors all stem from a woman aged 40 to 49 in good health.

This clonotype appeared many times. The chain links TRBV20-1 to TRBJ2-5; perhaps TRBD1 as D (6 bases). Germline V gives CDR1 DFQATT, CDR2 SNEGSKA (reference sequence). Trimming shortened V by 3 bases and J by 4 bases, and 9 bases separated the two germline ends. This CDR3 is built from 12 residues. In DNA, the CDR3 is TGCAGTGCTAGCCAGGGGAGAGAGACCCAGTACTTC. Protein sequence: CSASQGRETQYF.

This clonotype appeared many times. The rearrangement joins TRBV19 to TRBJ1-5, with a tentative D call TRBD1 (5 bases). V was clipped by 5 bases and J by 4 bases, with 12 bases between them. CDR3 size: 14 residues. The germline gives CDR1 LNHDA, CDR2 SQIVND (reference sequence). The CDR3 loop reads CASSPPGGNQPQHF. The CDR3 DNA follows: TGTGCCAGTAGTCCCCCGGGGGGTAATCAGCCCCAGCATTTT.

Concerning this clonotype: A read error is possible here, since a much larger clone lies one base away. The genes are TRBV12-3 or TRBV12-4 and TRBJ2-3, with 12 bases that match TRBD2. The ends lost 10 bases at V and 5 bases at J; junction bases unmatched: 7. The CDR3 extends over 14 amino acids. As DNA, the CDR3 is TGTGCCACGTCTAGCGGGGGGGGGGTAGATACGCAGTATTTT. This encodes CATSSGGGVDTQYF.

The genes are TRBV14 and TRBJ2-7; D may be TRBD2 (5 bases). CDR3 length: 14 residues. Trimming removed 2 bases at V and 4 bases at J, with 12 bases between. The germline CDR1 and CDR2 sequences are SGHDN and FVKESK. CDR3 loop: CASSQTLEGYEQYF. CDR3 coding DNA: TGTGCCAGCAGCCAAACCTTAGAGGGATACGAGCAGTACTTC.

A few counts support this clonotype. The CDR3, as DNA: TGTGCCAGCAGTTTCACACGGGACAGGGCTCGAATAGCCAAAAACATTCAGTACTTC. Its translation: CASSFTRDRARIAKNIQYF. The chain recombines TRBV12-3 or TRBV12-4 with TRBJ2-4; 9 nucleotides agree with TRBD1. This CDR3 contains 19 residues. V was pared by 3 bases and J by 0 bases, with 12 bases of the junction left unmatched.

The V and J genes are TRBV4-3 and TRBJ2-2; D unclear. The CDR3 has 13 amino acids. V was clipped by 0 bases and J by 7 bases, with 6 bases between them. Germline CDR1 reads LGHNA; CDR2 reads YSLEER. The CDR3 is CASSQDIGGELFF. CDR3 sequence (DNA): TGCGCCAGCAGCCAAGATATTGGCGGGGAGCTGTTTTTT.

This clonotype was detected a few times. The gene calls are TRBV4-1 and TRBJ2-5; D is perhaps TRBD2 (6 bases). The CDR3 is 15 amino acids. V lost 3 bases, J lost 2 bases, and 13 bases lay in between. Germline V CDR1 and CDR2: MGHRA, YSYEKL. CDR3 coding DNA: TGCGCCAGCAGCCATTCCAGGAGGGGTCAAGAGACCCAGTACTTC. This translates into CASSHSRRGQETQYF.

The V and J genes are TRBV7-8 and TRBJ2-3, with D possibly matching TRBD1 (5 bases). The CDR3 has 14 residues. V lost 3 bases and J 8 bases, leaving 15 bases between the germline ends. CDR1 is SGHVS and CDR2 is FQNEAQ in the germline V gene. The CDR3 sequence is CASSLDVTGGTQYF. CDR3 in DNA: TGTGCCAGCAGCTTGGACGTAACAGGCGGTACGCAGTATTTT. Complete variable domain (other parts from reference TRBV7-8 and TRBJ2-3): GAGVSQSPRYKVAKRGQDVALRCDPISGHVSLFWYQQALGQGPEFLTYFQNEAQLDKSGLPSDRFFAERPEGSVSTLKIQRTQQEDSAVYLCASSLDVTGGTQYFGPGTRLTVL.

On this clonotype: Its ends do not fully match the called genes, so a read error is possible. This chain joins TRBV7-9 and TRBJ1-1; D is undetermined. This CDR3 contains 14 residues. CDR1 is SEHNR, CDR2 FQNEAQ, per germline (reference sequence). The CDR3 spells CGSSSGEAGTEAFF. The CDR3 DNA sequence: TGTGGCAGCAGCTCCGGTGAGGCAGGAACTGAAGCTTTCTTT.

About this clonotype itself: A much larger clone differs by one base, so this may be a read error. The J gene is TRBJ2-5, the V gene TRBV5-1; TRBD1 might be the D (6 bases). Germline V CDR1 and CDR2: SGHRS, YFSETQ. This CDR3 comprises 14 residues. CDR3 bases: TGCGCCAGCAGCTTGGACAGGGAGAGAGAGGCCCAGTACTTC. Its translation is CASSLDREREAQYF. Looking up the rest from reference TRBV5-1 and TRBJ2-5 gives the full variable domain: KAGVTQTPRYLIKTRGQQVTLSCSPISGHRSVSWYQQTPGQGLQFLFEYFSETQRNKGNFPGRFSGRQFSNSRSEMNVSTLELGDSALYLCASSLDREREAQYFGPGTRLLVL.

This clonotype was counted between two and nine times. V usage is TRBV28 and J usage is TRBJ1-2, with no clear D. V lost 8 bases to trimming and J lost 8 bases, with 12 bases between them. This CDR3 has 11 amino acids. The germline V gene encodes CDR1 MDHEN and CDR2 SYDVKM. This CDR3 is CASGPRRGYTF. CDR3 nucleotides: TGTGCCAGCGGGCCCCGCAGGGGCTACACCTTC.

This clonotype was seen at least ten times. This chain joins TRBV4-3 and TRBJ2-1; a weak D match, TRBD1 (6 bases). The germline V gene has CDR1 LGHNA and CDR2 YSLEER. Trimming stripped 4 bases from V and 4 bases from J, with 17 bases between. This CDR3 comprises 16 residues. The CDR3 DNA reads TGCGCCAGCAGCCTCGCCACACAGGGAGATTACAATGAGCAGTTCTTC. Protein sequence: CASSLATQGDYNEQFF.

The chain carries TRBV20-1 and TRBJ2-1, with D perhaps TRBD2 (6 bases). Germline lookup yields CDR1 DFQATT and CDR2 SNEGSKA (reference sequence). The length of the CDR3 is 11 residues. Trimming cost V 0 bases and J 15 bases, with 12 bases left between them. CDR3 bases: TGCAGTGCTAGAGATACTGGGCGGGGGTTCTTC. This gives the protein CSARDTGRGFF.

This clonotype was picked up one time. Relative to the germline gene, one junction end is altered; a read error may explain this. The chain has TRBV12-3 or TRBV12-4 and TRBJ1-4; D is uncertain. CDR3 length equals 14 residues. The CDR3 sequence is CASSPLRRFEKRFF. CDR3 bases: TGTGCCAGCAGTCCCCTCAGACGGTTCGAAAAACGGTTTTTT.

Remarks on this clonotype: A clone one base away is much larger, so this may be a read error. V usage is TRBV7-2 and J usage is TRBJ1-2, with 8 bases fitting TRBD1. Germline V gene lookup returns CDR1 SGHTA and CDR2 FQGNSA. There are 14 residues in the CDR3. V was pared by 5 bases and J by 10 bases, with 12 bases of the junction left unmatched. In DNA, the CDR3 is TGTGCCAGCAGCCAATGGACAGGGCGGGATGTCTACACCTTC. It encodes CASSQWTGRDVYTF.

Concerning this clonotype: A clone one base away is much larger, so this may be a read error. The V call is TRBV29-1, the J call TRBJ1-5; TRBD1 is a possible D gene (5 bases). Germline V CDR1 and CDR2: SQVTM, ANQGSEA. The length of the CDR3 is 13 residues. Deletions cut 7 bases from V and 4 bases from J, with 14 bases between. The chain's CDR3 is CSGPQEPNQPQHF. CDR3 bases: TGCAGCGGACCACAGGAACCTAATCAGCCCCAGCATTTT.

The sample holds a few counts of this clonotype. The chain links TRBV7-8 to TRBJ2-1; 7 bases fit TRBD1. The germline gives CDR1 SGHVS, CDR2 FQNEAQ. Unmatched junction bases numbered 7, after V lost 1 base and J lost 7 bases. CDR3 size: 15 residues. For the CDR3, the DNA is TGTGCCAGCAGCTTAGAAGGGGGCAGGGTGAATGAGCAGTTCTTC. Amino acid sequence: CASSLEGGRVNEQFF.

Only a few counts were recorded for this clonotype. The junction and the germline gene differ at one end; a read error may be behind it. This chain joins TRBV7-7 and TRBJ2-7, with 7 positions matching TRBD2. Germline CDR1 is SSHAT and CDR2 is FNYEAQ (reference sequence). The CDR3 covers 16 residues. CDR3 protein: CASSSLGGGSPYEQYF. The CDR3, as DNA: TGTGCTAGCAGCTCCTTGGGCGGGGGAAGCCCCTACGAGCAGTACTTC. The entire variable domain, with the rest obtained from reference TRBV7-7 and TRBJ2-7, is as follows: GAGVSQSPRYKVTKRGQDVTLRCDPISSHATLYWYQQALGQGPEFLTYFNYEAQPDKSGLPSDRFSAERPEGSISTLTIQRTEQRDSAMYRCASSSLGGGSPYEQYFGPGTRLTVT.

With respect to this clonotype: A read error is likely, as this CDR3 ends without the conserved phenylalanine or tryptophan. The J gene is TRBJ2-5, the V gene TRBV5-1, with D possibly matching TRBD1 (6 bases). The CDR3 sequence is 14 residues long. Germline values: CDR1 SGHRS, CDR2 YFSETQ. Trimming shortened V by 0 bases and J by 5 bases, and 11 bases separated the two germline ends. The CDR3 here is CASSLDQGMETQYY. CDR3 nucleotide sequence: TGCGCCAGCAGCTTGGATCAGGGGATGGAGACCCAGTACTAC.

The chain has TRBV20-1 and TRBJ1-2; D might be TRBD1 (6 bases). The length of the CDR3 is 13 residues. The germline V gene has CDR1 DFQATT and CDR2 SNEGSKA (reference sequence). Trimming left V 1 base short and J 4 bases short, with 10 bases between. CDR3 region: CSARAQGAYGYTF. CDR3 DNA sequence: TGCAGTGCTAGAGCACAGGGAGCCTATGGCTACACCTTC.

Many counts were recorded for this clonotype. This rearrangement joins TRBV27 to TRBJ2-7; D is unresolved. Between the trimmed V and J ends, which lost 6 bases and 6 bases, there was a span of 15 bases. The CDR3 covers 13 residues. Germline CDR1 is MNHEY and CDR2 is SMNVEV (reference sequence). As DNA, the CDR3 is TGTGCCAGCAGCTTGGGGTCCTCCGGCGAGCAGTACTTC. It encodes CASSLGSSGEQYF.

V gene TRBV20-1 combines with J gene TRBJ1-2; D might be TRBD1 (5 bases). V was trimmed by 3 bases and J by 0 bases, leaving 17 bases between them. Germline CDR1 DFQATT, CDR2 SNEGSKA (reference sequence). This CDR3 has 16 residues. The CDR3 here is CSASLGHLNPNYGYTF. In DNA form, the CDR3 reads TGCAGTGCTAGCTTAGGACACCTCAACCCTAACTATGGCTACACCTTC.

Concerning this clonotype: At one boundary the junction diverges from the germline segment, which might be a read error. The CDR3 protein is CAGSLVPQGRKTQFF. The CDR3 region has the DNA TGTGCCGGCAGCTTAGTTCCGCAGGGGAGGAAGACCCAGTTCTTC. J is TRBJ2-1 and V is TRBV7-6; D possibly uses TRBD1 or TRBD2 (6 bases each). This CDR3 spans 15 amino acids. CDR1 SGHVS and CDR2 FNYEAQ come from the germline V gene.

V and J are TRBV27 and TRBJ1-2; D gene unclear. CDR1 and CDR2 from the germline V gene are MNHEY and SMNVEV (reference sequence). The CDR3 spans 11 residues. Deletions cut 3 bases from V and 10 bases from J, with 9 bases between. The CDR3 DNA reads as TGTGCCAGCAGTTTGGCCTGGGCCTACACCTTC. Translating it yields CASSLAWAYTF.